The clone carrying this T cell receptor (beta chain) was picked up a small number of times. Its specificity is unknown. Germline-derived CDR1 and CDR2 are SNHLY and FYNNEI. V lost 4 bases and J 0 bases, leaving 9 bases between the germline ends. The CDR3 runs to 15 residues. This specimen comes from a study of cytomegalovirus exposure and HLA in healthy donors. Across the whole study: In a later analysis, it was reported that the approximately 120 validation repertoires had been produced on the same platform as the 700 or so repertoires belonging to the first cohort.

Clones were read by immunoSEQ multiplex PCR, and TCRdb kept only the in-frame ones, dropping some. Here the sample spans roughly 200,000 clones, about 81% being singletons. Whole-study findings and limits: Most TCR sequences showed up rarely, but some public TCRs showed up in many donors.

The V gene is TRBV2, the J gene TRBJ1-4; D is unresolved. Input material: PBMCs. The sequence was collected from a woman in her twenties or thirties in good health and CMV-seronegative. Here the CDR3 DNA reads TGTGCCAGCAGTGGGACTCTCTCAACTAATGAAAAACTGTTTTTT. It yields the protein CASSGTLSTNEKLFF.